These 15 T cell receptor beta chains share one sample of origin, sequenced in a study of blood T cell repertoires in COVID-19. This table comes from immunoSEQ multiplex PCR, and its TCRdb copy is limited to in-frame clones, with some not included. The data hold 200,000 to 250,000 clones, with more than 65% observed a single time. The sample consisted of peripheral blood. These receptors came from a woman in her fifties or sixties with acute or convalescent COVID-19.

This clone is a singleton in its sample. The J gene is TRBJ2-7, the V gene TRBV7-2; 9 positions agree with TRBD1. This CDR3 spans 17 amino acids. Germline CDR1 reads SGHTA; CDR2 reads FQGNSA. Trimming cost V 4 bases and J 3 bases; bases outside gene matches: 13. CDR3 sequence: CASSSKSPGQGDYEQYF. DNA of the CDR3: TGTGCCAGCAGCTCCAAGTCACCGGGACAGGGAGACTACGAGCAGTACTTC.

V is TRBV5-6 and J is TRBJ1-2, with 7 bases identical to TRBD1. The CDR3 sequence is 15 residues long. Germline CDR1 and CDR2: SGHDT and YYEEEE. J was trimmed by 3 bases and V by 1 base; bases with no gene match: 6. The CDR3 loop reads CASSLRVRGDYGYTF. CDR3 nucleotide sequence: TGTGCCAGCAGCTTGCGAGTCAGGGGGGACTATGGCTACACCTTC.

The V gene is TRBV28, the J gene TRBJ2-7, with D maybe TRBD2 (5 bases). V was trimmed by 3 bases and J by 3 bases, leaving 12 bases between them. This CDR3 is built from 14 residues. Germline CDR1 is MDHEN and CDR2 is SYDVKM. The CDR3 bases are TGTGCCAGCAGTTTTAGTGGCGGAGGCTACGAGCAGTACTTC. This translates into CASSFSGGGYEQYF.

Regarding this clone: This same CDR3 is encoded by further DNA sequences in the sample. The CDR3 DNA sequence: TGTGCCAGCAGCCCAGGGGGGGAGCTGTTTTTT. Its translation: CASSPGGELFF. The J gene is TRBJ2-2, the V gene TRBV3-1 (or the pseudogene TRBV3-2), with a weak D call TRBD1 (5 bases). The ends were cut back, 4 bases at V and 8 bases at J, with 5 bases in the middle. Germline CDR1 is LGHDT and CDR2 is YNNKEL (reference sequence). The CDR3 has 11 residues.

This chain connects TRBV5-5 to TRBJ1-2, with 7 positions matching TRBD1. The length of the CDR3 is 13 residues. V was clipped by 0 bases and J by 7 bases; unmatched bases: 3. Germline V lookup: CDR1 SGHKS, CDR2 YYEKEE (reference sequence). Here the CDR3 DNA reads TGTGCCAGCAGCTTGGAACAGGGGTCTGGCTACACCTTC. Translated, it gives CASSLEQGSGYTF.

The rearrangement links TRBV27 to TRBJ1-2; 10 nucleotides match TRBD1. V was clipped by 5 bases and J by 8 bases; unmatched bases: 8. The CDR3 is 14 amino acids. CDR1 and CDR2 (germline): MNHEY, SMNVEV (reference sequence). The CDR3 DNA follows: TGTGCCAGCAGTATCTCCGGGACAGGGGACGGCTACACCTTC. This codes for CASSISGTGDGYTF.

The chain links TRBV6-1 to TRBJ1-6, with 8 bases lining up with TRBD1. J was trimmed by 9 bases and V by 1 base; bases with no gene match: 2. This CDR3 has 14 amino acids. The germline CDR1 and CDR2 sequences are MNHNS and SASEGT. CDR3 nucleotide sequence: TGTGCCAGCAGTGAAGGGACAGGGAGTTCACCCCTCCACTTT. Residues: CASSEGTGSSPLHF.

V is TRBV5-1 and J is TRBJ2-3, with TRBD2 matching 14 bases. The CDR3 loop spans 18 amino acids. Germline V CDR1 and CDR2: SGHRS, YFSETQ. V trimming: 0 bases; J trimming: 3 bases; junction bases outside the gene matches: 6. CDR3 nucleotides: TGCGCCAGCAGCTTGGGACTAGCGGGGGGGCGTTTGACAGATACGCAGTATTTT. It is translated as CASSLGLAGGRLTDTQYF.

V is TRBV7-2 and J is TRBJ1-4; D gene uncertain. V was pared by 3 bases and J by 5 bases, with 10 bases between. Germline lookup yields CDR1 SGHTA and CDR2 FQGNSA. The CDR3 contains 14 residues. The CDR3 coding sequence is TGTGCCAGCAGCTTTAGTAGCTCAAATGAAAAACTGTTTTTT. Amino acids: CASSFSSSNEKLFF.

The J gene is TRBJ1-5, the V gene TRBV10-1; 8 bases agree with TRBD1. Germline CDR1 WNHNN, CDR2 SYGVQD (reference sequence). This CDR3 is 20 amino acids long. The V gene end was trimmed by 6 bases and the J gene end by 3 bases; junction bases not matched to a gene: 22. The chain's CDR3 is CASRPGQGRGFRSLNQPQHF. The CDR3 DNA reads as TGCGCCAGCAGACCTGGACAGGGAAGGGGGTTTAGAAGTCTCAATCAGCCCCAGCATTTT.

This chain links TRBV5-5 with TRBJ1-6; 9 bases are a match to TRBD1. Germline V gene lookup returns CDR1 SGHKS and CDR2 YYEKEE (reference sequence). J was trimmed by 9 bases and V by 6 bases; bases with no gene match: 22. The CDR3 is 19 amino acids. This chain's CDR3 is CASKIEHGTGLYIGSPLHF. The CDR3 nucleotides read TGTGCCAGCAAGATAGAACACGGGACAGGGCTTTACATCGGTTCACCCCTCCACTTT.

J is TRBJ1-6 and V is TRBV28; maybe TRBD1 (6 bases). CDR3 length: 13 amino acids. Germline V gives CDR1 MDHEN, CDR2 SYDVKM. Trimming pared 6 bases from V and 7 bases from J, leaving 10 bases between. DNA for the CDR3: TGTGCCAGCAGACTAACAGGGAATTCACCCCTCCACTTT. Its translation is CASRLTGNSPLHF.

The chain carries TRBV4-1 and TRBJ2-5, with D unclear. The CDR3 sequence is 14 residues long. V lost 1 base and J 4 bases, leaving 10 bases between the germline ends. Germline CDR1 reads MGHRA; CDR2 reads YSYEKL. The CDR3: CASSQVASAETQYF. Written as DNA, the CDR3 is TGCGCCAGCAGCCAAGTTGCCAGTGCAGAGACCCAGTACTTC.

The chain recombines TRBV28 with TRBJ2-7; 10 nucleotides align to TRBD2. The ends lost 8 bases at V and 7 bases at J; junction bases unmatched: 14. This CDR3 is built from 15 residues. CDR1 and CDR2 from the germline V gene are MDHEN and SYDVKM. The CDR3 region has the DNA TGTGCCAGCGCGTCTAGCGGGAGCCCTTCATGGGAGCAGTACTTC. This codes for CASASSGSPSWEQYF.

CDR3 in DNA: TGTGCCAGCAGTTACAGGACTTCCGATTACAATGAGCAGTTCTTC. This codes for CASSYRTSDYNEQFF. The chain uses TRBV6-5 and TRBJ2-1; D is possibly TRBD2 (5 bases). V lost 2 bases to trimming and J lost 4 bases, with 12 bases between them. The CDR3 covers 15 residues. Per germline, CDR1 MNHEY and CDR2 SVGAGI.